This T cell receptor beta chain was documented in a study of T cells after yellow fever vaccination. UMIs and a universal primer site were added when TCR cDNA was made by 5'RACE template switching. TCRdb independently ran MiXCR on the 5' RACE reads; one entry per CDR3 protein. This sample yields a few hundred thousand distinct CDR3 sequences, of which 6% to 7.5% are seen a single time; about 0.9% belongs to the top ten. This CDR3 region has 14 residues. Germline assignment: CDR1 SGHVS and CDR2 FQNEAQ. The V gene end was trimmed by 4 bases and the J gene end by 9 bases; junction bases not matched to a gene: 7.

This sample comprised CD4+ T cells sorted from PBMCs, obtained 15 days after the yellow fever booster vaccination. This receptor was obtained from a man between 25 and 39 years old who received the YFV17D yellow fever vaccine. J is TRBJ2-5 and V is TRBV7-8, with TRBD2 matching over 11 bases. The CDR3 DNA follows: TGTGCCAGCAGCTCTAGCGGGGGGCCCGGGGCCCAGTACTTC. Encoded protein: CASSSSGGPGAQYF. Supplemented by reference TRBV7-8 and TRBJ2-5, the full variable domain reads GAGVSQSPRYKVAKRGQDVALRCDPISGHVSLFWYQQALGQGPEFLTYFQNEAQLDKSGLPSDRFFAERPEGSVSTLKIQRTQQEDSAVYLCASSSSGGPGAQYFGPGTRLLVL.